The clone carrying this T cell receptor (beta chain) turned up a few times. Its antigen is unknown. This CDR3 is built from 14 residues. Germline CDR1 DFQATT, CDR2 SNEGSKA (reference sequence). Trimming pared 3 bases from V and 5 bases from J, leaving 11 bases between. Each CDR3 protein is one row after TCRdb ran MiXCR on the reads. The table shows some 300,000 distinct CDR3 sequences, with approximately 8.9% occurring only once. These data are taken from a study of T cell repertoires in cytomegalovirus infection. Study-wide context: Both a matching HLA type and CMV infection were indicated by public TCR beta signatures. Findings of the study overall: The response measured ex vivo was dominated by TCR beta clonotypes (HLA-C-restricted and CMV-specific).

This sequence joins TRBV20-1 and TRBJ2-6; a weak D match, TRBD2 (5 bases). Sequenced: PBMCs. This receptor was identified in a human donor in good health (CMV status not recorded). Some clones in this sample may be carry-over from other donors' samples. CDR3 coding DNA: TGCAGTGCTAGGCCTAGCCACTGGGCCAACGTCCTGACTTTC. It codes for CSARPSHWANVLTF.